This T cell receptor (beta chain) derives from a study of shared clonotypes between healthy human individuals. For this clone: Antigen unknown.

Study-level findings and limits: Memory subsets had estimated richness that was generally smaller than that of naive subsets. At large depth, rarefaction still showed sorted-subset sequencing to be incomplete.

Sequenced by immunoSEQ multiplex PCR; TCRdb stores in-frame clones only, minus some. The sample records 190,000 or so clones, approximately 61% being singletons. Sample: memory CD4+ T cells sorted from blood. Subset in this sample: CD45RA-negative fraction. The clonotype comes from a man aged 30 to 45 in good health.

CDR3 DNA: TGCGCCAGCAGCTTGAGTCGATCGGAGACCCAGTACTTC. It specifies CASSLSRSETQYF. This chain links TRBV5-1 with TRBJ2-5; D remains ambiguous. The length of the CDR3 is 13 residues. V shed 1 base and J shed 5 bases, with 9 bases lying between them. The germline V gene has CDR1 SGHRS and CDR2 YFSETQ.